This is a list of T cell receptor beta chains from one sample in a study of Graves' ophthalmopathy and Graves' hyperthyroidism. One entry per CDR3 protein, called by TCRdb with MiXCR from the multiplex PCR reads. The sample has about 740,000 distinct CDR3 sequences, 40% seen once. The sequencing input was peripheral blood. The receptors here all came from an adult man with Graves' ophthalmopathy. Both conserved end residues are part of each CDR3. D genes are given only for firm matches. Size is stated for part of the rows, as once, few or many counts, or as a class when the clone is expanded.

TRBJ1-2 NA TRBV7-8 NA CASSLTRAHYGYTF TGTGCCAGCAGCTTGACTCGAGCCCATTATGGCTACACCTTC
TRBJ1-6 TRBD1 TRBV10-3 NA CAISPGTGSSPLHF TGTGCCATCAGTCCCGGGACAGGGTCTTCACCCCTCCACTTT
TRBJ2-7 TRBD1 TRBV20-1 NA CSAGRQGVASEQYF TGCAGTGCTGGGCGACAGGGGGTGGCGAGTGAGCAGTACTTC
TRBJ2-2 TRBD2 TRBV25-1 NA CASSRGLVYGELFF TGTGCCAGCAGCCGCGGACTAGTATACGGGGAGCTGTTTTTT
TRBJ2-2 NA TRBV24-1 NA CATSDLFSGGPGELFF TGTGCCACCAGTGATTTGTTTTCGGGGGGCCCCGGGGAGCTGTTTTTT
TRBJ2-7 NA TRBV27 NA CASRLLGAYEQYF TGTGCCAGCAGGCTACTCGGAGCCTACGAGCAGTACTTC
TRBJ2-5 NA TRBV24-1 few CAWSPTGIQETQYF TGTGCCTGGAGCCCAACAGGGATCCAAGAGACCCAGTACTTC
TRBJ1-5 NA TRBV25-1 few CASSRDISGQPQHF TGTGCCAGCAGTCGGGACATATCGGGGCAGCCCCAGCATTTT
TRBJ1-6 TRBD1 TRBV7-9 many CASRSSGTGFLSPLHF TGTGCCAGCAGATCCTCCGGGACAGGGTTTCTGTCACCCCTCCACTTT
TRBJ1-3 TRBD1 TRBV7-9 NA CASSLAGTGGFPGNTIYF TGTGCCAGCAGCTTAGCGGGGACAGGGGGCTTTCCTGGAAACACCATATATTTT
TRBJ1-2 NA TRBV7-9 many CASSPRAATGEPNYGYTF TGTGCCAGCAGTCCCCGGGCCGCGACAGGTGAACCTAACTATGGCTACACCTTC
TRBJ1-5 TRBD1 TRBV19 few CASSRDDRQGNQPQHF TGTGCCAGTAGTAGAGACGACCGACAGGGTAATCAGCCCCAGCATTTT
TRBJ2-2 NA TRBV4-3 NA CASSQDLYTGELFF TGCGCCAGCAGCCAAGATCTATACACCGGGGAGCTGTTTTTT
TRBJ1-5 TRBD1 TRBV24-1 few CASSYWDRGDRQPQHF TGTGCCAGCAGTTACTGGGACAGGGGTGATAGACAGCCCCAGCATTTT
TRBJ1-2 TRBD1 TRBV2 NA CASRVKGQDSYGYTF TGTGCCAGCAGAGTGAAGGGACAGGATTCATATGGCTACACCTTC
TRBJ2-7 TRBD1 TRBV6-6 NA CASSYTGDRVYEQYF TGTGCCAGCAGTTACACGGGGGACAGGGTCTACGAGCAGTACTTC
TRBJ2-7 TRBD2 TRBV29-1 few CSVEVSGLAGPEQYF TGCAGCGTTGAAGTCTCGGGACTAGCGGGCCCCGAGCAGTACTTC
TRBJ1-6 NA TRBV6-6 NA CASSYSSRRTGSPLHF TGTGCCAGCAGTTACTCGAGTAGGCGGACTGGTTCACCCCTCCACTTT
TRBJ2-7 NA TRBV29-1 many CSVKWVNSYEQYF TGCAGCGTGAAGTGGGTAAACTCCTACGAGCAGTACTTC
TRBJ2-3 NA TRBV29-1 NA CSGKQGSADTQYF TGCAGCGGGAAGCAGGGCTCCGCAGATACGCAGTATTTT
TRBJ1-5 TRBD1 TRBV24-1 NA CASRGQGASNQPQHF TGTGCCAGCAGGGGACAGGGGGCAAGCAATCAGCCCCAGCATTTT
TRBJ1-5 NA TRBV10-3 NA CASSTRQSGSNQPQHF TGTGCCAGCAGCACCCGACAGAGTGGAAGCAATCAGCCCCAGCATTTT
TRBJ1-5 TRBD1 TRBV10-3 once CASSGWTGDQPQHF TGTGCCAGCAGTGGGTGGACAGGGGATCAGCCCCAGCATTTT
TRBJ2-5 NA TRBV14 NA CASSQTPRNGFQETQYF TGTGCCAGCAGCCAAACCCCCCGCAACGGATTCCAAGAGACCCAGTACTTC
TRBJ1-4 NA TRBV7-9 NA CASSHSGGTTTNEKLFF TGTGCCAGCAGTCACTCTGGTGGGACAACAACTAATGAAAAACTGTTTTTT
TRBJ2-5 NA TRBV10-3 few CAISGARQETQYF TGTGCCATCAGTGGGGCTAGGCAAGAGACCCAGTACTTC
TRBJ1-3 TRBD1 TRBV12-3/TRBV12-4 NA CASEQGVSGNTIYF TGTGCCAGTGAACAGGGGGTCTCTGGAAACACCATATATTTT
TRBJ1-3 NA TRBV25-1 NA CASSFERGSGNTIYF TGTGCCAGCAGCTTTGAAAGGGGCAGTGGAAACACCATATATTTT
TRBJ1-5 NA TRBV7-9 NA CASSLGGDRRNQPQHF TGTGCCAGCAGCTTAGGAGGGGATAGGCGCAATCAGCCCCAGCATTTT
TRBJ2-2 TRBD2 TRBV19 few CASSKRGANTGELFF TGTGCCAGTAGTAAGCGGGGTGCGAACACCGGGGAGCTGTTTTTT
TRBJ2-1 NA TRBV2 many CASREWTDYNEQFF TGTGCCAGCAGGGAATGGACAGACTACAATGAGCAGTTCTTC
TRBJ2-6 NA TRBV7-3 few CARAAPGNGANVLTF TGTGCTAGAGCCGCCCCAGGGAACGGGGCCAACGTCCTGACTTTC
TRBJ1-2 NA TRBV7-9 NA CASSPRTAGLNYGYTF TGTGCCAGCAGCCCCAGAACGGCAGGCCTTAACTATGGCTACACCTTC
TRBJ1-6 TRBD1 TRBV15 many CATSRKGSWTGVNSPLHF TGTGCCACCAGCAGGAAGGGTTCTTGGACAGGCGTTAATTCACCCCTCCACTTT
TRBJ1-1 TRBD1 TRBV2 many CASSGGTGSGEAFF TGTGCCAGCAGTGGGGGGACAGGGTCCGGTGAAGCTTTCTTT
TRBJ2-7 NA TRBV7-2 NA CASSLWNWGRYEQYF TGTGCCAGCAGCTTGTGGAACTGGGGGCGGTACGAGCAGTACTTC
TRBJ1-4 NA TRBV25-1 NA CASSGSRVGPGLFF TGTGCCAGCAGTGGTTCCAGGGTTGGCCCCGGACTGTTTTTT
TRBJ2-2 NA TRBV7-9 NA CASSLAGLAETNTGELFF TGTGCCAGCAGCTTAGCGGGTTTGGCAGAGACTAACACCGGGGAGCTGTTTTTT
TRBJ1-5 TRBD1 TRBV24-1 NA CATSDPTGRQTQHF TGTGCCACCAGTGACCCGACAGGGAGGCAGACCCAGCATTTT
TRBJ1-5 TRBD1 TRBV2 NA CASSDLGQEEISNQPQHF TGTGCCAGCAGTGACCTGGGACAGGAAGAGATTAGCAATCAGCCCCAGCATTTT
TRBJ1-2 TRBD1 TRBV7-9 NA CASSPSGQGIAGYTF TGTGCCAGCAGCCCCTCGGGACAGGGGATTGCTGGCTACACCTTC
TRBJ2-7 NA TRBV12-3/TRBV12-4 many CASSWTSRSYEQYF TGTGCCAGCAGTTGGACTTCTCGCTCCTACGAGCAGTACTTC
TRBJ1-1 NA TRBV12-3/TRBV12-4 few CASNRWGQGFMNTEAFF TGTGCCAGCAATCGCTGGGGGCAGGGGTTCATGAACACTGAAGCTTTCTTT
TRBJ2-2 NA TRBV2 NA CASRRQTGWANTGELFF TGTGCCAGCAGGAGACAAACAGGGTGGGCGAACACCGGGGAGCTGTTTTTT
TRBJ2-2 NA TRBV25-1 NA CASSFAGTDTGELFF TGTGCCAGCAGTTTTGCAGGGACGGACACCGGGGAGCTGTTTTTT
TRBJ2-2 TRBD2 TRBV19 few CASSIRAGGQTGELFF TGTGCCAGTAGTATACGTGCGGGAGGTCAAACCGGGGAGCTGTTTTTT
TRBJ1-2 NA TRBV29-1 NA CSVGEIDDGYTF TGCAGCGTTGGCGAGATCGACGATGGCTACACTTTC
TRBJ1-2 NA TRBV30 NA CAWSQGYGYTF TGTGCCTGGAGTCAGGGGTATGGCTACACCTTC
TRBJ1-2 NA TRBV7-9 few CASSLMDGYTF TGTGCCAGCAGCTTAATGGATGGCTACACCTTC